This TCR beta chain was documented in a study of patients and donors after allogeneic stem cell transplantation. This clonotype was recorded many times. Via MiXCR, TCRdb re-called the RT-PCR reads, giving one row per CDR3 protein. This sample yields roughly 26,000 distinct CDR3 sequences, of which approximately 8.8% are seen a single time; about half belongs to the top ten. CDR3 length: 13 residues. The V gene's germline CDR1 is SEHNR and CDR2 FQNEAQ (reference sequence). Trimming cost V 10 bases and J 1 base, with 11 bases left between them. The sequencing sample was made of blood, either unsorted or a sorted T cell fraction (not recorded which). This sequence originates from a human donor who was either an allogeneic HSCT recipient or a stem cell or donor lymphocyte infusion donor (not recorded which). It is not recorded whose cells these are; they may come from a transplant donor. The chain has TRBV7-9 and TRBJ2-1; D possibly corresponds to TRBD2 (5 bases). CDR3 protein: CATRTDSYNEQFF. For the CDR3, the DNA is TGTGCCACGAGGACTGATTCCTACAATGAGCAGTTCTTC.